The next 27 T cell receptor beta chains were all read from a single sample in a study of vaccination and CD4 T cells after COVID-19. MiXCR, applied by TCRdb to the PCR reads, yields one record per CDR3 protein. Here the sample spans roughly 31,000 distinct CDR3 sequences, 49% being singletons. The time point denotes: late sampling 161 to 241 days after vaccination in three convalescent patients. The material sequenced was CD4+ T cells from blood, taken about 7 months after SARS-CoV-2 vaccination. These receptors came from a human donor who had recovered from COVID-19.

The rearrangement joins TRBV28 to TRBJ1-6; 8 positions match TRBD1. Germline V gene lookup returns CDR1 MDHEN and CDR2 SYDVKM. The J segment lost 7 bases and the V segment lost 5 bases, leaving 4 bases of the junction unmatched. The CDR3 is made up of 14 amino acids. This CDR3 reads CASSIYRGNSPLHF. The CDR3 DNA follows: TGTGCCAGCAGTATCTACAGGGGGAATTCACCCCTCCACTTT.

The CDR3 DNA follows: TGCAGTGCTAGAGAATTTGGACGAGGAGGAAACATTCAGTACTTC. Protein product: CSAREFGRGGNIQYF. The chain combines TRBV20-1 with TRBJ2-4, with a weak D call TRBD2 (5 bases). CDR3 length equals 15 residues. Trimming removed 0 bases at V and 6 bases at J, with 15 bases between. Germline-derived CDR1 and CDR2 are DFQATT and SNEGSKA (reference sequence).

The table lists this clonotype with a few counts. The J gene is TRBJ2-2, the V gene TRBV20-1; TRBD2 matches 7 bases. CDR3 size: 11 residues. Germline V gene sequence: CDR1 DFQATT, CDR2 SNEGSKA (reference sequence). Written as DNA, the CDR3 is TGCAGCCATGGGGGGGCCGGGGAGCTGTTTTTT. This gives the protein CSHGGAGELFF.

In this sample, this clonotype turned up a few times. This chain connects TRBV20-1 to TRBJ1-4, with TRBD1 matching 7 bases. The CDR3 is 14 residues long. V was clipped by 5 bases and J by 8 bases; unmatched bases: 11. Germline CDR1 and CDR2: DFQATT and SNEGSKA (reference sequence). CDR3 DNA sequence: TGCAGTGCTCCTAGACAGGGACTTGAGGAAAAACTGTTTTTT. This codes for CSAPRQGLEEKLFF.

CDR3 amino acids: CATSEGFPYEQYF. The CDR3, as DNA: TGTGCCACCAGCGAGGGGTTTCCCTACGAGCAGTACTTC. The chain has TRBV15 and TRBJ2-7; D might be TRBD1 or TRBD2, each matching 5 bases. The CDR3 runs to 13 residues. Trimming left V 5 bases short and J 2 bases short, with 10 bases between. Germline V gene data show CDR1 as LNHNV and CDR2 as YYDKDF (reference sequence).

The chain joins TRBV15 to TRBJ2-7; D uncertain. V lost 0 bases and J 2 bases, leaving 8 bases between the germline ends. Germline values: CDR1 LNHNV, CDR2 YYDKDF (reference sequence). CDR3 size: 14 residues. The CDR3 DNA reads as TGTGCCACCAGCAGAGATAACGGGCCCTACGAGCAGTACTTC. The encoded protein is CATSRDNGPYEQYF.

This chain links TRBV10-3 with TRBJ2-3; 10 bases are shared with TRBD2. This CDR3 has 16 residues. CDR1 and CDR2 from the germline V gene are ENHRY and SYGVKD. Trimming at V came to 5 bases and at J to 0 bases, leaving 5 bases not matched to a gene. The CDR3 is CAISLQTSGSTDTQYF. The CDR3 nucleotides are TGTGCCATCAGTCTACAGACTAGCGGGAGCACAGATACGCAGTATTTT.

This clonotype was picked up one time. The chain uses TRBV19 and TRBJ1-5; TRBD1 is a possible D gene (6 bases). The CDR3 contains 18 residues. Germline lookup yields CDR1 LNHDA and CDR2 SQIVND (reference sequence). The ends were cut back, 6 bases at V and 0 bases at J, with 21 bases in the middle. This CDR3 is CASRGLDSNFYSNQPQHF. The CDR3 DNA sequence: TGTGCCAGTAGAGGTTTGGACAGTAACTTTTATAGCAATCAGCCCCAGCATTTT.

In its sample, this clonotype was seen a few times. The chain links TRBV28 to TRBJ2-1; 8 bases agree with TRBD1. There are 14 residues in the CDR3. Germline CDR1 and CDR2: MDHEN and SYDVKM. Unmatched junction bases numbered 3, after V lost 5 bases and J lost 3 bases. The DNA for the CDR3 is TGTGCCAGCAGTCTAACAGGGGGCTACAATGAGCAGTTCTTC. Translating it yields CASSLTGGYNEQFF.

This clonotype was picked up a small number of times. The chain is built from TRBV19 and TRBJ2-3; TRBD1 matches at 7 bases. Germline values: CDR1 LNHDA, CDR2 SQIVND (reference sequence). The CDR3 covers 14 residues. Germline trimming cut 5 bases from V and 1 base from J; bases unmatched to any gene: 3. The CDR3 DNA reads as TGTGCCAGTAGTTTAAGGGGGCGCACAGATACGCAGTATTTT. Translated: CASSLRGRTDTQYF.

The chain joins TRBV7-2 to TRBJ1-2; D gene ambiguous. Trimming took off 3 bases at V and 0 bases at J, with 8 bases between the two ends. The length of the CDR3 is 14 residues. Germline loops: CDR1 SGHTA, CDR2 FQGNSA. The CDR3, as DNA: TGTGCCAGCAGCTTCGGTACGGCTAACTATGGCTACACCTTC. Amino acid sequence: CASSFGTANYGYTF.

V gene TRBV12-3 or TRBV12-4 combines with J gene TRBJ2-3; D is ambiguous. The CDR3 length is 12 residues. The V end lost 7 bases, the J end lost 4 bases, and 9 bases lay between the germline ends. The CDR3 nucleotides read TGTGCCAGCAAGCTTGGGCCAGATACGCAGTATTTT. Translation gives CASKLGPDTQYF.

V gene TRBV20-1 combines with J gene TRBJ2-1; D is possibly TRBD1 (6 bases). In germline, CDR1 is DFQATT, CDR2 SNEGSKA (reference sequence). This CDR3 contains 16 residues. V lost 5 bases, J lost 0 bases, and 17 bases lay in between. The CDR3: CSARPPDRSSYNEQFF. The CDR3 nucleotides are TGCAGTGCTCGACCCCCGGACAGAAGCTCCTACAATGAGCAGTTCTTC.

The rearrangement links TRBV19 to TRBJ2-7; 13 nucleotides match TRBD2. Trimming cost V 3 bases and J 6 bases; bases outside gene matches: 5. CDR1 is LNHDA, CDR2 SQIVND, per germline (reference sequence). The CDR3 runs to 15 residues. The chain's CDR3 is CASSMPGLAGVEQYF. The CDR3 DNA sequence: TGTGCCAGTAGTATGCCCGGACTAGCGGGAGTCGAGCAGTACTTC.

The rearrangement uses TRBV15 and TRBJ2-1, with 9 bases fitting TRBD2. The CDR3 length is 17 residues. The germline V gene encodes CDR1 LNHNV and CDR2 YYDKDF (reference sequence). J lost 6 bases, V lost 3 bases, and 12 bases had no gene match. The CDR3 sequence is CATSRAETSGYFNEQFF. CDR3 nucleotide sequence: TGTGCCACCAGCAGGGCTGAGACTAGCGGTTATTTCAATGAGCAGTTCTTC.

The chain employs TRBV7-6 and TRBJ2-1; D not certain. Deletions cut 3 bases from V and 6 bases from J, with 12 bases between. Germline assignment: CDR1 SGHVS and CDR2 FNYEAQ. CDR3 length: 14 residues. For the CDR3, the DNA is TGTGCCAGCAGCTTTGGTCGAGTAGTCAATGAGCAGTTCTTC. This encodes CASSFGRVVNEQFF.

The rearrangement joins TRBV19 to TRBJ2-7; 8 nucleotides align to TRBD1. With 5 bases clipped from V and 1 base from J, the junction kept 10 bases outside the gene matches. This CDR3 has 16 residues. Per germline, CDR1 LNHDA and CDR2 SQIVND (reference sequence). The CDR3 nucleotides read TGTGCCAGTAGTCCCCGGGACAGGCCAGCATCCTACGAGCAGTACTTC. It is translated as CASSPRDRPASYEQYF.

The V call is TRBV7-2, the J call TRBJ2-5; 7 bases align to TRBD2. The ends lost 2 bases at V and 3 bases at J; junction bases unmatched: 3. The CDR3 extends over 14 amino acids. Germline V lookup: CDR1 SGHTA, CDR2 FQGNSA. The CDR3 region is CASSLQGGEETQYF. CDR3 DNA sequence: TGTGCCAGCAGCTTACAGGGAGGGGAAGAGACCCAGTACTTC.

This clonotype was counted a single time. The rearrangement links TRBV2 to TRBJ2-1, with TRBD2 identical over 10 bases. CDR3 length: 15 residues. Germline CDR1 SNHLY, CDR2 FYNNEI. The trim removed 4 bases at V and 9 bases at J, leaving 9 bases unmatched. CDR3 in DNA: TGTGCCAGCAGTGCGATAGCGGGAGGCTGGAGTGAGCAGTTCTTC. Its translation is CASSAIAGGWSEQFF. The complete variable domain, with remaining parts taken from reference TRBV2 and TRBJ2-1, reads EPEVTQTPSHQVTQMGQEVILRCVPISNHLYFYWYRQILGQKVEFLVSFYNNEISEKSEIFDDQFSVERPDGSNFTLKIRSTKLEDSAMYFCASSAIAGGWSEQFFGPGTRLTVL.

This clonotype was recorded only once. The rearrangement uses TRBV7-8 and TRBJ1-5, with D hard to call. Germline lookup yields CDR1 SGHVS and CDR2 FQNEAQ. The CDR3 is made up of 14 amino acids. Trimming pared 1 base from V and 4 bases from J, leaving 8 bases between. Here the CDR3 reads CASSLERINQPQHF. The CDR3 nucleotides read TGTGCCAGCAGCTTAGAACGGATTAATCAGCCCCAGCATTTT.

The chain couples TRBV7-7 to TRBJ2-5; TRBD2 is a possible D gene (7 bases). Germline CDR1 SSHAT, CDR2 FNYEAQ (reference sequence). The CDR3 is 18 residues long. With 1 base removed from V and 1 base from J, the gap between germline ends came to 19 bases. CDR3 amino acids: CASSLGWGAAGAQETQYF. The CDR3 region has the DNA TGTGCCAGCAGCTTAGGGTGGGGGGCTGCGGGAGCCCAAGAGACCCAGTACTTC.

This clonotype has more than one count but fewer than ten. The chain couples TRBV15 to TRBJ1-1, with unresolved D. Germline assignment: CDR1 LNHNV and CDR2 YYDKDF (reference sequence). This CDR3 spans 13 amino acids. Trimming removed 0 bases from V and 7 bases from J, with 9 bases in between. CDR3 region: CATSRDRSVEAFF. CDR3 nucleotide sequence: TGTGCCACCAGCAGAGACAGGTCAGTTGAAGCTTTCTTT.

The CDR3: CASSLGLAGVDEQFF. CDR3 DNA sequence: TGCGCCAGCAGCTTGGGACTAGCGGGAGTCGATGAGCAGTTCTTC. This chain joins TRBV5-1 and TRBJ2-1; TRBD2 matches at 12 bases. The germline V gene encodes CDR1 SGHRS and CDR2 YFSETQ. V was clipped by 0 bases and J by 8 bases; unmatched bases: 3. The CDR3 is 15 residues long. Complete variable domain (other parts from reference TRBV5-1 and TRBJ2-1): KAGVTQTPRYLIKTRGQQVTLSCSPISGHRSVSWYQQTPGQGLQFLFEYFSETQRNKGNFPGRFSGRQFSNSRSEMNVSTLELGDSALYLCASSLGLAGVDEQFFGPGTRLTVL.

This chain joins TRBV15 and TRBJ2-1; no clear D. Per germline, CDR1 LNHNV and CDR2 YYDKDF (reference sequence). This CDR3 comprises 13 residues. Trimming shortened V by 3 bases and J by 8 bases, and 11 bases separated the two germline ends. CDR3 coding DNA: TGTGCCACCAGCAGTACAAGCGACCATGAGCAGTTCTTC. As protein: CATSSTSDHEQFF.

For this clonotype: Germline and junction disagree at one end, which may indicate a read error. The V call is TRBV6-5, the J call TRBJ1-1; TRBD1 matches at 11 bases. Germline CDR1 and CDR2: MNHEY and SVGAGI. This CDR3 region has 18 residues. The CDR3 sequence is CTSSYRTGGTYRSTEAFF. For the CDR3, the DNA is TGTACCAGCAGTTACAGGACAGGGGGCACGTATAGAAGCACTGAAGCTTTCTTT.

The V call is TRBV20-1, the J call TRBJ2-1; D ambiguous. Germline CDR1 and CDR2: DFQATT and SNEGSKA (reference sequence). Deletions cut 3 bases from V and 0 bases from J, with 9 bases between. The CDR3 loop spans 14 amino acids. CDR3 protein: CSARAHSSYNEQFF. The DNA for the CDR3 is TGCAGTGCTAGGGCTCATAGCTCCTACAATGAGCAGTTCTTC.

The chain is built from TRBV19 and TRBJ2-2, with 11 bases lining up with TRBD2. CDR1 LNHDA and CDR2 SQIVND come from the germline V gene (reference sequence). Trimming took 6 bases from V and 0 from J; bases not matched to a gene: 6. This CDR3 contains 17 residues. DNA for the CDR3: TGTGCCAGTAGCGCGGGGACTAGCGGTTCGAACACCGGGGAGCTGTTTTTT. Translation: CASSAGTSGSNTGELFF.